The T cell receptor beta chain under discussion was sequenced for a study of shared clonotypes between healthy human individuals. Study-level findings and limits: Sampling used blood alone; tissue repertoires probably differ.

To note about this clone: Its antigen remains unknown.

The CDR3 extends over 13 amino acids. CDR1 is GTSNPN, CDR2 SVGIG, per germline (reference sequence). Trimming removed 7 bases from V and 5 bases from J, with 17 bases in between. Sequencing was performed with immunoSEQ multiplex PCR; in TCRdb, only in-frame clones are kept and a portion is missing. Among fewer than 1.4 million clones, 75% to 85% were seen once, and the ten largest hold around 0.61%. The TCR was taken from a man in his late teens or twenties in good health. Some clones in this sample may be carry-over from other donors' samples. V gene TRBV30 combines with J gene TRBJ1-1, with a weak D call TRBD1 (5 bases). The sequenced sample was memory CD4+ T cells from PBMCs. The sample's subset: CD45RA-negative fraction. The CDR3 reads CASQSPGTTEAFF. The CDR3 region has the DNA TGTGCCTCCCAGTCTCCAGGGACTACTGAAGCTTTCTTT. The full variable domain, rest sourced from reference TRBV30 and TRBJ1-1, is SQTIHQWPATLVQPVGSPLSLECTVEGTSNPNLYWYRQAAGRGLQLLFYSVGIGQISSEVPQNLSASRPQDRQFILSSKKLLLSDSGFYLCASQSPGTTEAFFGQGTRLTVV.